What follows describes a single T cell receptor beta chain. This sample is part of a study of T cell changes during pregnancy in multiple sclerosis. Clones were read by immunoSEQ multiplex PCR, and TCRdb kept only the in-frame ones, dropping some. The sample lists tens of thousands of clones, 80% to 95% occurring once. Losses at the gene ends were 0 bases for V and 7 bases for J; bases not matched to a gene: 11. The CDR3 sequence is 17 residues long. Per the germline V gene, CDR1 is LNHDA and CDR2 is SQIVND (reference sequence). The sequencing here drew on peripheral blood, taken in the first trimester of pregnancy. This chain joins TRBV19 and TRBJ2-5, with 10 bases identical to TRBD2. The TCR sequence derives from a female donor with multiple sclerosis, enrolled in a pregnancy study. The CDR3, as DNA: TGTGCCAGTAGTATAGATTTGCTAGCGGGGGCCACCGGGACCCAGTACTTC. Its translation: CASSIDLLAGATGTQYF.